These 13 T cell receptor beta chains originate from one sample sequenced in a study of T cells in Graves' hyperthyroidism and ophthalmopathy. It was RNA transcripts that yielded the amplified TCR beta CDR3 regions. With the HTBI primer set, the TCR CDR3 went through a first round of RT-PCR. TCRdb itself ran the multiplex PCR reads through MiXCR, one entry per CDR3 protein. The sample has 600,000 to 900,000 distinct CDR3 sequences; about a sixth are singletons. Material for sequencing was blood. These receptors all come from a man between 18 and 29 years old with Graves' hyperthyroidism.

J is TRBJ2-3 and V is TRBV6-2 or TRBV6-3; D call uncertain. The CDR3 loop spans 16 amino acids. The V gene's germline CDR1 is MNHEY and CDR2 SVGEGT. V was clipped by 2 bases and J by 2 bases, with 14 bases between them. This CDR3 is CASSYRAKGPTDTQYF. The CDR3 coding sequence is TGTGCCAGCAGTTACCGCGCCAAAGGCCCCACAGATACGCAGTATTTT.

The rearrangement uses TRBV3-1 and TRBJ2-2; the D gene is possibly TRBD2 (6 bases). The CDR3 runs 18 residues. Looked up from germline, CDR1 is LGHDT and CDR2 is YNNKEL (reference sequence). V shed 4 bases and J shed 6 bases, with 24 bases lying between them. The CDR3 region is CASSLQAGGIEYPGELFF. CDR3 nucleotides: TGTGCCAGCAGCCTCCAAGCCGGGGGAATAGAGTATCCCGGGGAGCTGTTTTTT.

This clonotype has only a few counts. V usage is TRBV12-3 or TRBV12-4 and J usage is TRBJ1-4; tentatively, D is TRBD1 (5 bases). V was trimmed by 5 bases and J by 6 bases, leaving 10 bases between them. The CDR3 has 13 residues. As DNA, the CDR3 is TGTGCCAGCAGTAGACAGTCATATGAAAAACTGTTTTTT. It yields the protein CASSRQSYEKLFF.

CDR3 DNA: TGTGCCAGCAGCTTGACGGGAGGGCCTGGGGAGCAGTTCTTC. Encoded protein: CASSLTGGPGEQFF. This chain uses TRBV7-3 with TRBJ2-1; 8 bases map to TRBD2. CDR3 length: 14 amino acids. Germline CDR1 is SGHTA and CDR2 is FQGTGA. After removal of 3 bases from V and 10 bases from J, the junction contained 8 bases not matched to a gene.

CDR3 loop: CASRNTEYSNTEAFF. The DNA of the CDR3 is TGTGCCAGCAGAAACACGGAATACTCGAACACTGAAGCTTTCTTT. The V and J genes are TRBV12-3 or TRBV12-4 and TRBJ1-1, with D hard to call. This CDR3 comprises 15 residues. V was trimmed by 6 bases and J by 1 base, leaving 15 bases between them.

This clonotype was recorded at least ten times. This chain uses TRBV28 with TRBJ2-7; D gene uncertain. CDR3 length: 13 residues. The germline gives CDR1 MDHEN, CDR2 SYDVKM. The ends were cut back, 3 bases at V and 1 base at J, with 7 bases in the middle. This chain's CDR3 is CASSLLVSYEQYF. The DNA of the CDR3 is TGTGCCAGCAGTTTGCTAGTTTCCTACGAGCAGTACTTC.

This clonotype was recorded at least ten times. The V gene is TRBV11-3, the J gene TRBJ1-1; D uncertain. The CDR3 totals 12 residues. With 5 bases removed from V and 5 bases from J, the gap between germline ends came to 9 bases. The germline V gene encodes CDR1 SGHNT and CDR2 YENEEA. The CDR3 region has the DNA TGTGCCAGCAGCCACGGTTGGACTGAAGCTTTCTTT. This translates into CASSHGWTEAFF.

This clonotype was detected a few times. This sequence joins TRBV27 and TRBJ1-6, with TRBD1 as a possible D gene (5 bases). CDR3 length: 17 residues. V lost 3 bases and J lost 0, with 12 bases in between. Per the germline V gene, CDR1 is MNHEY and CDR2 is SMNVEV (reference sequence). CDR3 sequence: CASSLDLQGSYNSPLHF. The CDR3 DNA is TGTGCCAGCAGTTTGGACCTCCAGGGCTCCTATAATTCACCCCTCCACTTT.

This clonotype was seen ten or more times. The chain links TRBV2 to TRBJ2-5; no firm D call. The CDR3 extends over 15 amino acids. Between the trimmed V and J ends, which lost 1 base and 4 bases, there was a span of 13 bases. CDR1 SNHLY and CDR2 FYNNEI come from the germline V gene. CDR3: CASSEGFSSSETQYF. The CDR3 nucleotides read TGTGCCAGCAGTGAAGGGTTTAGCTCTTCAGAGACCCAGTACTTC.

CDR3 sequence reads: CASSDQRLAGGPDEQYF. The CDR3 DNA reads TGTGCCAGTAGTGACCAACGACTAGCGGGAGGCCCAGACGAGCAGTACTTC. The chain joins TRBV19 to TRBJ2-7, with TRBD2 identical over 13 bases. The CDR3 is 17 amino acids. Trimming at V came to 5 bases and at J to 5 bases, leaving 12 bases not matched to a gene. The germline V gene encodes CDR1 LNHDA and CDR2 SQIVND (reference sequence).

This clonotype was counted many times. The chain combines TRBV7-9 with TRBJ1-1; 9 bases match TRBD1. CDR3 length: 17 residues. Germline V CDR1 and CDR2: SEHNR, FQNEAQ (reference sequence). Losses at the gene ends were 5 bases for V and 0 bases for J; bases not matched to a gene: 10. This CDR3 is CASSAPGQGLMNTEAFF. The CDR3 bases are TGTGCCAGCAGCGCCCCGGGACAGGGACTGATGAACACTGAAGCTTTCTTT.

This clonotype was detected a few times. A read error may explain this, as a much larger clone is one base away. V and J are TRBV2 and TRBJ2-7; TRBD2 aligns across 7 bases. V shed 6 bases, J shed 3 bases, and the junction held 11 bases outside the gene matches. CDR3 size: 15 residues. CDR1 is SNHLY and CDR2 is FYNNEI in the germline V gene. The CDR3 sequence: CASRERTRGNYEQYF. CDR3 bases: TGTGCCAGCAGAGAGCGGACTAGAGGGAACTACGAGCAGTACTTC.

The table lists this clonotype with many counts. The V and J genes are TRBV2 and TRBJ1-4, with D unresolved. Trimming took 2 bases from V and 8 from J, leaving 9 bases between them. In germline, CDR1 is SNHLY, CDR2 FYNNEI. The CDR3 has 13 residues. The CDR3 coding sequence is TGTGCCAGCAGTGAACAGGTGGACGAAAAACTGTTTTTT. The encoded protein is CASSEQVDEKLFF.